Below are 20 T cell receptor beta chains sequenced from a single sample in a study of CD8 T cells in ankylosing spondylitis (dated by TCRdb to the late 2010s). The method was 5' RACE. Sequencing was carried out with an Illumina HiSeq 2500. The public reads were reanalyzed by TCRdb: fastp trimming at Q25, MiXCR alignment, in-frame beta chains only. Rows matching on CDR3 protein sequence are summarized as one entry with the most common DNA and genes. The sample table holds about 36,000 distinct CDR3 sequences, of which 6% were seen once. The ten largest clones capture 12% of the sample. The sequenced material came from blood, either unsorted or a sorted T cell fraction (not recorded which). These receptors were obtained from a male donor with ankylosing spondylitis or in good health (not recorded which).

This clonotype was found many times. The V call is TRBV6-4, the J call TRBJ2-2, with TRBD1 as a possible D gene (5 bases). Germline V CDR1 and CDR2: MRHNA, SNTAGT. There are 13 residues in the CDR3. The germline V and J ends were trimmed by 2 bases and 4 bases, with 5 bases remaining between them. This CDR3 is CASSDGATGELFF. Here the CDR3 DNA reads TGTGCCAGCAGTGACGGGGCCACCGGGGAGCTGTTTTTT.

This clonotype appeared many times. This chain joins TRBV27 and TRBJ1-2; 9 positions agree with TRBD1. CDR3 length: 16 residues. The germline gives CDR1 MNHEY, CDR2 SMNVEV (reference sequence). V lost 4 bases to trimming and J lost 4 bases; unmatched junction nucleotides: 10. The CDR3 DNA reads TGTGCCAGCAGTTCACACAGGGGGCGAGGCGGCTATGGCTACACCTTC. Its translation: CASSSHRGRGGYGYTF.

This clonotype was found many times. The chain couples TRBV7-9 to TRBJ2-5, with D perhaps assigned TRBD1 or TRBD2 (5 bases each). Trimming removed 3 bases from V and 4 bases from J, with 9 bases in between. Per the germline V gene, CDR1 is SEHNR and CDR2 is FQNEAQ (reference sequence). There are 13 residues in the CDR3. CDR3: CASSFPGTETQYF. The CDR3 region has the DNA TGTGCCAGCAGCTTTCCGGGGACAGAGACCCAGTACTTC.

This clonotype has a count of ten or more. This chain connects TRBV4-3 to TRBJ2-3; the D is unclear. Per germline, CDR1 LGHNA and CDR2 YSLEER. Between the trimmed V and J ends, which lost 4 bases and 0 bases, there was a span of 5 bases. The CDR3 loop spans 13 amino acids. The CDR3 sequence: CASSLVSTDTQYF. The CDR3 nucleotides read TGCGCCAGCAGCCTGGTGAGCACAGATACGCAGTATTTT.

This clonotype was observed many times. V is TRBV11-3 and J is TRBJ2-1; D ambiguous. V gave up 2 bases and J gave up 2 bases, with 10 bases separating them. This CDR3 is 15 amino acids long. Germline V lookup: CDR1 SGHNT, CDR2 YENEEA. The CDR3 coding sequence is TGTGCCAGCAGCTTATTCCGGGCCCCCTACAATGAGCAGTTCTTC. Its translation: CASSLFRAPYNEQFF.

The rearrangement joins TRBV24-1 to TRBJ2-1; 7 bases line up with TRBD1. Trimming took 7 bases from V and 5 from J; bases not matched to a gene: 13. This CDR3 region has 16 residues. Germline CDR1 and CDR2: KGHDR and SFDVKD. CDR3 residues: CATSVGRDRVDNEQFF. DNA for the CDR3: TGTGCCACCAGCGTAGGTCGAGACAGGGTCGACAATGAGCAGTTCTTC.

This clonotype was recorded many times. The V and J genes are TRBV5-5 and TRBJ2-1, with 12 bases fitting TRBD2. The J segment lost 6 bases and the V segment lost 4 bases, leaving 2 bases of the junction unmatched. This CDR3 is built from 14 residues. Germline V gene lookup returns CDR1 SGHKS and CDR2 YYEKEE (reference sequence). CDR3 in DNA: TGTGCCAGCAGCGTGGGACTAGCGGGCAATGAGCAGTTCTTC. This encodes CASSVGLAGNEQFF.

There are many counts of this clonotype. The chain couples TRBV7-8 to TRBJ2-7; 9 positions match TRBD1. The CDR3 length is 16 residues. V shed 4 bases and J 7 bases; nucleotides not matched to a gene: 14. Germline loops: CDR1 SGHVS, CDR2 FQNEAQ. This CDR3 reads CASSSGGGTGMSEQYF. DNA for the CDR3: TGTGCCAGCAGCTCAGGCGGAGGGACAGGGATGAGTGAGCAGTACTTC.

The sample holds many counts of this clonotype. The CDR3 DNA sequence: TGTGCCAGCAGTTACTCGGGGGGCCAGGCTGAGACCCAGTACTTC. Its translation: CASSYSGGQAETQYF. The chain uses TRBV6-5 and TRBJ2-5; either TRBD1 or TRBD2 may supply D (6 bases each). Trimming shortened V by 0 bases and J by 5 bases, and 13 bases separated the two germline ends. Germline lookup yields CDR1 MNHEY and CDR2 SVGAGI. The CDR3 is made up of 15 amino acids.

CDR3: CSGGGSSYNEQFF. The CDR3 bases are TGCAGCGGAGGCGGGAGCAGCTACAATGAGCAGTTCTTC. The chain carries TRBV29-1 and TRBJ2-1; 7 bases map to TRBD2. V was clipped by 7 bases and J by 3 bases; unmatched bases: 6. The germline V gene encodes CDR1 SQVTM and CDR2 ANQGSEA. This CDR3 is built from 13 residues.

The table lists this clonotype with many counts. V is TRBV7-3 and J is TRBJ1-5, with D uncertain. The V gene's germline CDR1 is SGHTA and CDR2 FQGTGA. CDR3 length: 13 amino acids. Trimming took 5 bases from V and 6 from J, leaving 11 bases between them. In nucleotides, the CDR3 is TGTGCCAGCAGCCTTCAGCCGGGTCAGCCCCAGCATTTT. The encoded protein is CASSLQPGQPQHF.

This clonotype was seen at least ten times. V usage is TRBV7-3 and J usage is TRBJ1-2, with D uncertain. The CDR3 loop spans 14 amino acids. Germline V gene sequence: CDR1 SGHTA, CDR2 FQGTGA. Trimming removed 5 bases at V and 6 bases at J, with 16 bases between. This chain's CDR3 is CASSPSGREDGYTF. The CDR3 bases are TGTGCCAGCAGCCCATCTGGGCGGGAGGATGGCTACACCTTC. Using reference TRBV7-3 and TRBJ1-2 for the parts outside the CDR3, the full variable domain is GAGVSQTPSNKVTEKGKYVELRCDPISGHTALYWYRQSLGQGPEFLIYFQGTGAADDSGLPNDRFFAVRPEGSVSTLKIQRTERGDSAVYLCASSPSGREDGYTFGSGTRLTVV.

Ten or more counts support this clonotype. Written as DNA, the CDR3 is TGCAGTGCCCTAGCGGGAGGATCAACGGCAGATACGCAGTATTTT. Residues: CSALAGGSTADTQYF. This chain connects TRBV20-1 to TRBJ2-3, with 11 bases aligning to TRBD2. The CDR3 length is 15 residues. Germline CDR1 DFQATT, CDR2 SNEGSKA (reference sequence). The junction had 9 bases not matched to a gene; V was cut back by 6 bases and J by 4 bases.

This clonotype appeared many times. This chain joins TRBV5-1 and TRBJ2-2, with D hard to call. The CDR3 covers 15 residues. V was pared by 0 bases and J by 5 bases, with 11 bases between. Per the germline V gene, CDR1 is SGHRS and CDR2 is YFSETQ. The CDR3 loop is CASSLVVRITGELFF. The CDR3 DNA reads TGCGCCAGCAGCTTGGTGGTCAGGATAACCGGGGAGCTGTTTTTT.

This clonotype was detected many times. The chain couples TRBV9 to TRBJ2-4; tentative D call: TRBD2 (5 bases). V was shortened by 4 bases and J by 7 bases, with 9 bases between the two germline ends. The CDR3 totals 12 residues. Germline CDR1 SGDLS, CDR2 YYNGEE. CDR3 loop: CASSPGGNIQYF. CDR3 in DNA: TGTGCCAGCAGCCCGGGCGGGAACATTCAGTACTTC. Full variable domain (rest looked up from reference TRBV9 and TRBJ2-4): DSGVTQTPKHLITATGQRVTLRCSPRSGDLSVYWYQQSLDQGLQFLIQYYNGEERAKGNILERFSAQQFPDLHSELNLSSLELGDSALYFCASSPGGNIQYFGAGTRLSVL.

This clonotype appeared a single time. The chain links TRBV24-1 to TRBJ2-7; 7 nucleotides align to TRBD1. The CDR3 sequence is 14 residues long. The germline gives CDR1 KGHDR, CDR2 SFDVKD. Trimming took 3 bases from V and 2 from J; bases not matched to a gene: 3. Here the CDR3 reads CATSDTTGTYEQYF. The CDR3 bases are TGTGCCACCAGTGATACGACAGGGACCTACGAGCAGTACTTC.

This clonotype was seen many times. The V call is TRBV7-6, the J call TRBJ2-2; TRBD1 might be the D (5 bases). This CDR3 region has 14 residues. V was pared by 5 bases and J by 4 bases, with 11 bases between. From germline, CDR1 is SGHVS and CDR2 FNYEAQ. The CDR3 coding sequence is TGTGCCAGCAGCCTAAACAGGCTCACCGGGGAGCTGTTTTTT. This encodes CASSLNRLTGELFF.

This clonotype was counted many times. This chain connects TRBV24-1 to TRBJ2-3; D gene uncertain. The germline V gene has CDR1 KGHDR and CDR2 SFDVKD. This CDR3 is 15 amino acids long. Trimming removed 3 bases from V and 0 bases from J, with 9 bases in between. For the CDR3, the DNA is TGTGCCACCAGTGATATCAGAACTAGCACAGATACGCAGTATTTT. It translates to CATSDIRTSTDTQYF.

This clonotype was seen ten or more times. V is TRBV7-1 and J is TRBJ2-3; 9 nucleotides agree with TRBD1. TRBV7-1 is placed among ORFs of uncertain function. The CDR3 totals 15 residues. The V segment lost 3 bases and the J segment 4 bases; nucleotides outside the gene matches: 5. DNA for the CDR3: TGTGCCAGCAGCTCTTACAGGGGGCGGGCAGATACGCAGTATTTT. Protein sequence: CASSSYRGRADTQYF.

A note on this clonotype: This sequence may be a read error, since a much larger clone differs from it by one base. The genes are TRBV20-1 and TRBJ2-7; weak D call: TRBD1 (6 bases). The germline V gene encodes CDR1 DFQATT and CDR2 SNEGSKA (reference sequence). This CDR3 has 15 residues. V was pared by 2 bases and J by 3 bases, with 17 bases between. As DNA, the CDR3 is TGCAGTGCTAGAAAGCCAGAGGGGGTTTGCTACGAGCAGTACTTC. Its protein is CSARKPEGVCYEQYF.